This T cell receptor (beta chain) came from a study of technical replicates of blood from four donors. The CDR3 extends over 15 amino acids. V shed 1 base, J shed 7 bases, and the junction held 9 bases outside the gene matches. Germline CDR1 MGHRA, CDR2 YSYEKL. Sequencing was performed with immunoSEQ multiplex PCR; in TCRdb, only in-frame clones are kept and a portion is missing. Of about 70,000 clones listed, more than 85% were seen once; the top ten hold 4.7%. The V and J genes are TRBV4-1 and TRBJ1-1; 7 bases fit TRBD1. The sequenced material came from PBMCs. The TCR comes from a human donor in good health. Some clones in this sample may be carry-over from other donors' samples. CDR3 region: CASSQAYRGRGEAFF. The CDR3 region has the DNA TGCGCCAGCAGCCAAGCCTACAGGGGAAGGGGTGAAGCTTTCTTT.